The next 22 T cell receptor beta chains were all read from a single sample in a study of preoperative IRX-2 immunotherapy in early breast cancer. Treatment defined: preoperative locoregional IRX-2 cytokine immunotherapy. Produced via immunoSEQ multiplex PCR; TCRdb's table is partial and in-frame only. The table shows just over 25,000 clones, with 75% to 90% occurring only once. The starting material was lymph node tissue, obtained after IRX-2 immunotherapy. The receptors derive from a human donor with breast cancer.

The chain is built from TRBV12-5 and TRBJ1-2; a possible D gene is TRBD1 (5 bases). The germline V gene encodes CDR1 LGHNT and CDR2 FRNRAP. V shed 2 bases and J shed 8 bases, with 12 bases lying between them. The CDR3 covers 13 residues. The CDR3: CASGLPLDTGYTF. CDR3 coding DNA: TGTGCTAGTGGTTTGCCCCTGGACACAGGCTACACCTTC.

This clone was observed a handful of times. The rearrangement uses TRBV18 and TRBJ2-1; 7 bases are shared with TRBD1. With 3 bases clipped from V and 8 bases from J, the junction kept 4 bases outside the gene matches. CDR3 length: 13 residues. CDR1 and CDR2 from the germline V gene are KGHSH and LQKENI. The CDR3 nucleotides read TGTGCCAGCTCACCGAGACAGGGCGATGAGCAGTTCTTC. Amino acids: CASSPRQGDEQFF.

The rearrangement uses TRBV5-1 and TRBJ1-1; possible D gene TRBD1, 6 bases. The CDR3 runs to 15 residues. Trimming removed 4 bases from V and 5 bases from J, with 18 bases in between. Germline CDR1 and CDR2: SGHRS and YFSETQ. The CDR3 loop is CASSRDGRGGTEAFF. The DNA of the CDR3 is TGCGCCAGCAGCCGGGACGGCAGGGGTGGAACTGAAGCTTTCTTT.

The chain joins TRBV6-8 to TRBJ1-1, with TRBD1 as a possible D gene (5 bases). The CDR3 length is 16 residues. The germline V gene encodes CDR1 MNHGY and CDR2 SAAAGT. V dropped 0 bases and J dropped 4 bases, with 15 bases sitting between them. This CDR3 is CASSYSIGGLGTEAFF. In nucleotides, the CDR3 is TGTGCCAGCAGTTACTCGATCGGGGGTCTGGGCACTGAAGCTTTCTTT.

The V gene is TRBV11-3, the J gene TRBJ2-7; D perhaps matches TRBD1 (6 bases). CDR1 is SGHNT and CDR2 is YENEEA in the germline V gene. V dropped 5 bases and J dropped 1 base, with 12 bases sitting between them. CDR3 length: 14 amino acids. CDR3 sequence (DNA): TGTGCCAGCAGCCCGGACAGCACATCCTACGAGCAGTACTTC. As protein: CASSPDSTSYEQYF. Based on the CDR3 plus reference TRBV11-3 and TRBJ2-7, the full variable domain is EAGVVQSPRYKIIEKKQPVAFWCNPISGHNTLYWYLQNLGQGPELLIRYENEEAVDDSQLPKDRFSAERLKGVDSTLKIQPAELGDSAVYLCASSPDSTSYEQYFGPGTRLTVT.

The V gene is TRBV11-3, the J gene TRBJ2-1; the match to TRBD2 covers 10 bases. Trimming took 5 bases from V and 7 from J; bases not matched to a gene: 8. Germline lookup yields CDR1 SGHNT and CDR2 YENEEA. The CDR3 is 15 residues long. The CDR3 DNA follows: TGTGCCAGCAGCCAAGCGAGCGGGGGGGCGAATGAGCAGTTCTTC. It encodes CASSQASGGANEQFF.

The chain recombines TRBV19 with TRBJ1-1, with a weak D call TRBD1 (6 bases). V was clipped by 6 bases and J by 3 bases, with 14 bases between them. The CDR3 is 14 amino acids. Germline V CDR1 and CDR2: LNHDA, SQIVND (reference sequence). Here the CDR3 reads CASSPRTGYTEAFF. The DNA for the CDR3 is TGTGCCAGTAGCCCCAGAACAGGGTACACTGAAGCTTTCTTT.

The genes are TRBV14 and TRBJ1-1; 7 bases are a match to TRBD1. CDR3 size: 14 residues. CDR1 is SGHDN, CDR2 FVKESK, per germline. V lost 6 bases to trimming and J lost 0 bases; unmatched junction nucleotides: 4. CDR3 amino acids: CASRDRRLNTEAFF. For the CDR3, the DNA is TGTGCCAGCAGGGACAGGAGGTTGAACACTGAAGCTTTCTTT.

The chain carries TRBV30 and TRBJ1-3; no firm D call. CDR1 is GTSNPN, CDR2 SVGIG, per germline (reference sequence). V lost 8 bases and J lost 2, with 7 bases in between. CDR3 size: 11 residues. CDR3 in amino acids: CATPAGNTIYF. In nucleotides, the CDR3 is TGTGCCACCCCGGCTGGAAACACCATATATTTT.

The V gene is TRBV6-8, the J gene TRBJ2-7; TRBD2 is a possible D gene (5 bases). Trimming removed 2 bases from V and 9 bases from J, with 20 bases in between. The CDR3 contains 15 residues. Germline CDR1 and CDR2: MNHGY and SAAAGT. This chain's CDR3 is CASSYAINPEVGQYF. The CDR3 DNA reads TGTGCCAGCAGTTACGCCATTAACCCGGAGGTTGGGCAGTACTTC.

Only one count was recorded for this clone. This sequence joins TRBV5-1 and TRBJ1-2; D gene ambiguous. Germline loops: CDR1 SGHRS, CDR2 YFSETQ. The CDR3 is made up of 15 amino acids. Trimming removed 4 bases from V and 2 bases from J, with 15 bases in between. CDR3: CASSQENRPNYGYTF. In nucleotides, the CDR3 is TGCGCCAGCAGCCAAGAAAACAGACCGAACTATGGCTACACCTTC.

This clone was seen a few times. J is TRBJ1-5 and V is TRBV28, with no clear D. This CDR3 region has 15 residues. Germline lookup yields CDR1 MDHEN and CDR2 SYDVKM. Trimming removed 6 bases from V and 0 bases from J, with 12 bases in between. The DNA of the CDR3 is TGTGCCAGCAGAGAGGACGGCCTTAGCAATCAGCCCCAGCATTTT. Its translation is CASREDGLSNQPQHF.

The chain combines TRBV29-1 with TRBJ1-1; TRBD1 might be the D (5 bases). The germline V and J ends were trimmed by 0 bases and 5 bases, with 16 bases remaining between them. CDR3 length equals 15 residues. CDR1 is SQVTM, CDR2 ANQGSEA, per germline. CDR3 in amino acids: CSVEDHGGVGTEAFF. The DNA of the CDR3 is TGCAGCGTTGAAGATCATGGAGGGGTAGGAACTGAAGCTTTCTTT.

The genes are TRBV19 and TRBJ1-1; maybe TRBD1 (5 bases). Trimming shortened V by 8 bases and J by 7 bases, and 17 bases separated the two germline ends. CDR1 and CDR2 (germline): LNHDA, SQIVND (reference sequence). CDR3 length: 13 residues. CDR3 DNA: TGTGCCAGTGTCCCGGGGCAAGATTATGAAGCTTTCTTT. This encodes CASVPGQDYEAFF.

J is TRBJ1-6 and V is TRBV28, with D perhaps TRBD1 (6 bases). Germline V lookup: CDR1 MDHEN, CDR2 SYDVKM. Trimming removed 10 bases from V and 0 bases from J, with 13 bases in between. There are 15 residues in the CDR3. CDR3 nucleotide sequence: TGTGCCATCCGGGGACAAAACTCCTATAATTCACCCCTCCACTTT. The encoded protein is CAIRGQNSYNSPLHF.

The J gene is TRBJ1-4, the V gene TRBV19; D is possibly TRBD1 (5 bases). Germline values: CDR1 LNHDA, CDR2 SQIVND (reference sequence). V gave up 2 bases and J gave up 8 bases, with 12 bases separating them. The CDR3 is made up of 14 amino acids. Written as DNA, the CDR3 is TGTGCCAGTAGTATACAAGGGGAGCACGAAAAACTGTTTTTT. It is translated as CASSIQGEHEKLFF. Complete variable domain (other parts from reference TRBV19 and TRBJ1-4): DGGITQSPKYLFRKEGQNVTLSCEQNLNHDAMYWYRQDPGQGLRLIYYSQIVNDFQKGDIAEGYSVSREKKESFPLTVTSAQKNPTAFYLCASSIQGEHEKLFFGSGTQLSVL.

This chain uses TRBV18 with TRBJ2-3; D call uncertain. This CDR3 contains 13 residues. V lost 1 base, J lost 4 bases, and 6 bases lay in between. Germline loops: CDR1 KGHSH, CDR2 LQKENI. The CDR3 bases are TGTGCCAGCTCACCACGGCAGGCAGATACGCAGTATTTT. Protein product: CASSPRQADTQYF.

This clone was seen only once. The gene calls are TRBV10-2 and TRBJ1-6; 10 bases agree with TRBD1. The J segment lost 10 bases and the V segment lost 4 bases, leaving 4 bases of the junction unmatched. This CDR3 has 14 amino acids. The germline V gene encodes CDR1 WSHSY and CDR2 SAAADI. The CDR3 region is CASSAGTGVSPLHF. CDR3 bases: TGCGCCAGCAGTGCCGGGACAGGGGTCTCACCCCTCCACTTT.

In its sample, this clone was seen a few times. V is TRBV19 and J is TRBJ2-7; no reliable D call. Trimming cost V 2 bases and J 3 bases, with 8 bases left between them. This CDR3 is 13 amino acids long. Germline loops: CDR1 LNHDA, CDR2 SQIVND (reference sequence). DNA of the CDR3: TGTGCCAGTAGTATACGGCAGAACTACGAGCAGTACTTC. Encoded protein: CASSIRQNYEQYF. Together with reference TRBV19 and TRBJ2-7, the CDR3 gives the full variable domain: DGGITQSPKYLFRKEGQNVTLSCEQNLNHDAMYWYRQDPGQGLRLIYYSQIVNDFQKGDIAEGYSVSREKKESFPLTVTSAQKNPTAFYLCASSIRQNYEQYFGPGTRLTVT.

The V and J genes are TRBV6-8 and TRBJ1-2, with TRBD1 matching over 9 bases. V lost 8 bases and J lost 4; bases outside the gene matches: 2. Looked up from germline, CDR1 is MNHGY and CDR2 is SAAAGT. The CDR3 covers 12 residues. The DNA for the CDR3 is TGTGCCAGCGGGACAGGGCGCTATGGCTACACCTTC. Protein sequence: CASGTGRYGYTF.

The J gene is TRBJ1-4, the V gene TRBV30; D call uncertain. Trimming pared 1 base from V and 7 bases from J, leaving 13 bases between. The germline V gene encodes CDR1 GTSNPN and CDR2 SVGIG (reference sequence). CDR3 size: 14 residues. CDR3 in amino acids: CAWSGPLSGEKLFF. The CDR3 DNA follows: TGTGCCTGGAGTGGTCCTCTTTCTGGTGAAAAACTGTTTTTT.

The CDR3 reads CASSIGTGFYNEQFF. DNA for the CDR3: TGTGCCAGTAGTATCGGGACGGGGTTCTACAATGAGCAGTTCTTC. The gene calls are TRBV19 and TRBJ2-1; D may match TRBD1 or TRBD2 (5 bases each). This CDR3 spans 15 amino acids. Germline V gene data show CDR1 as LNHDA and CDR2 as SQIVND (reference sequence). V was clipped by 3 bases and J by 3 bases, with 12 bases between them.